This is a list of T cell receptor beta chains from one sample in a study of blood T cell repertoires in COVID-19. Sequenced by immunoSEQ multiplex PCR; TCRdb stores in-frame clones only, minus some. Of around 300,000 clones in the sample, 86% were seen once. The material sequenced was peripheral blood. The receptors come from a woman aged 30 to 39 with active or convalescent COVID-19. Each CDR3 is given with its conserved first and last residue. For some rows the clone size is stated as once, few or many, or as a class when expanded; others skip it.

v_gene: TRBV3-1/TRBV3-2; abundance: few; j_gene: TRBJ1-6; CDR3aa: CASRRVRAPLHF
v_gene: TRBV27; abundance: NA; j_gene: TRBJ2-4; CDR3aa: CASSFAGLDIQYF
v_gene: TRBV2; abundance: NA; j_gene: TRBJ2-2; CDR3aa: CASSSNIAGARSGELFF
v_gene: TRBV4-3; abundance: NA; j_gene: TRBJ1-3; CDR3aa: CASSQGQGDGNTIYF
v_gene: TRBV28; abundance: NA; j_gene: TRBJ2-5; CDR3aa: CASSFPLAGREAQYF
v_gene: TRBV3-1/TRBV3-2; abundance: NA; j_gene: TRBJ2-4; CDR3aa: CASSQDPRREGNIQYF
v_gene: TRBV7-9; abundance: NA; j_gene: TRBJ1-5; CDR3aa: CASSLDRGYQPQHF
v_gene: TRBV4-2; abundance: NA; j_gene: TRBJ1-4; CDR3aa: CASSRGQGSFTTNEKLFF
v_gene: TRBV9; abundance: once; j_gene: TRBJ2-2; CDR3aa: CASSAASGADTGELFF
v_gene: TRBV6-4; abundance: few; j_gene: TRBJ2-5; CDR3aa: CASSESSGDQETQYF
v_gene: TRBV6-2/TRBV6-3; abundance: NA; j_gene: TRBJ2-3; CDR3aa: CASSSREGPDTQYF
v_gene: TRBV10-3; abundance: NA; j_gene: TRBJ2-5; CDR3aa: CAISESARVGETQYF
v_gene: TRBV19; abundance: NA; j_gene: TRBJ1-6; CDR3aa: CASSAPRGTGGNSPLHF
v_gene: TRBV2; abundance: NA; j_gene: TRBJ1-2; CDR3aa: CASSERALGGGDYGYTF
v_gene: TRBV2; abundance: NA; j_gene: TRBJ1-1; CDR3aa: CASSSGQGDTEAFF
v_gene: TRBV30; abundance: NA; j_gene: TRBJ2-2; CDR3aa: CAWIDRGNTGELFF
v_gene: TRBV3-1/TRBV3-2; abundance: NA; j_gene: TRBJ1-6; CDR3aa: CASSRTGRDSPLHF
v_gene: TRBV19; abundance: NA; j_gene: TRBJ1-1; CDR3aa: CASTQPGDTEAFF
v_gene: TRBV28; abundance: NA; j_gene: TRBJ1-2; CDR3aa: CATGEVGGYTF
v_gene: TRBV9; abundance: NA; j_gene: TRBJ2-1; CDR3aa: CASSVGRGDYNEQFF